Only a few counts were recorded for the clone carrying this TCR beta chain. Only Caucasian adults living in Nashville, Tennessee made up the donor group. Assay: immunoSEQ multiplex PCR; the TCRdb copy retains only in-frame clones and omits some. The sample lists about 1 million clones; under 80% were seen once. This specimen belongs to a study of shared clonotypes between healthy human individuals. Study-level information: Used for every donor were three CD4 naive, three CD4 memory, two CD8 naive and one CD8 memory plate.

The CDR3 has 14 amino acids. Germline CDR1 and CDR2: GTSNPN and SVGIG (reference sequence). Trimming stripped 4 bases from V and 6 bases from J, with 13 bases between. V gene TRBV30 combines with J gene TRBJ2-6, with D perhaps assigned TRBD1 or TRBD2 (5 bases each). The sample consisted of memory CD4+ T cells sorted from blood. As for subset: CD45RA-negative fraction. The sequence derives from a man aged 18 to 29 in good health. In nucleotides, the CDR3 is TGTGCCTGGATGGTTGGGGGTAAGGCCAACGTCCTGACTTTC. Translated: CAWMVGGKANVLTF.